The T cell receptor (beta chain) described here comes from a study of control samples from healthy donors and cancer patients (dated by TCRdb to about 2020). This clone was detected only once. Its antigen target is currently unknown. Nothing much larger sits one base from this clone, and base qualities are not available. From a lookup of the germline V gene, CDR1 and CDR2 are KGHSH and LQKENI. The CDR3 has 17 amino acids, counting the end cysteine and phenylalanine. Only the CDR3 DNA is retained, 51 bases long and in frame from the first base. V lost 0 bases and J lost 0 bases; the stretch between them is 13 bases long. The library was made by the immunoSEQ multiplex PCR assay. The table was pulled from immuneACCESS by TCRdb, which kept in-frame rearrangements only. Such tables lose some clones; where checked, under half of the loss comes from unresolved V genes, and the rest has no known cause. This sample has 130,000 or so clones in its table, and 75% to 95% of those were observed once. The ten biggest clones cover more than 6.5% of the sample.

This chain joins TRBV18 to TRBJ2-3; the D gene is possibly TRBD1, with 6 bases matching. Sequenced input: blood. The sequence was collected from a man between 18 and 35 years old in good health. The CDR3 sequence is CASSPPSTGPSTDTQYF. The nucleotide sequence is TGTGCCAGCTCACCACCGTCTACAGGGCCTAGCACAGATACGCAGTATTTT.